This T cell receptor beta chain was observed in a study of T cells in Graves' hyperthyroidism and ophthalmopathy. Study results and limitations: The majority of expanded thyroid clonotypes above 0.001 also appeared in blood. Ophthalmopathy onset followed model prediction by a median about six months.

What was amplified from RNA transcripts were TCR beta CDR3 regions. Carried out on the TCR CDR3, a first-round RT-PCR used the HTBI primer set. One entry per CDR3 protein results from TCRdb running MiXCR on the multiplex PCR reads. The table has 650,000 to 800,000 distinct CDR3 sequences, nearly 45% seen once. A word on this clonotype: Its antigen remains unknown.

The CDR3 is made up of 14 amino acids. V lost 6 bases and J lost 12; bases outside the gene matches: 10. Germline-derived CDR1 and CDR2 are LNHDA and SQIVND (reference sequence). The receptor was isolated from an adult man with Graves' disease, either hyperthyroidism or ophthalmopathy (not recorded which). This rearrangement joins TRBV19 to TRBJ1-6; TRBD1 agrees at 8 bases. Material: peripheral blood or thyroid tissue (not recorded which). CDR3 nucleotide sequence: TGTGCCAGTAGCCCGTTTACAGGGGGGGTACCCCTCCACTTT. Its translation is CASSPFTGGVPLHF.